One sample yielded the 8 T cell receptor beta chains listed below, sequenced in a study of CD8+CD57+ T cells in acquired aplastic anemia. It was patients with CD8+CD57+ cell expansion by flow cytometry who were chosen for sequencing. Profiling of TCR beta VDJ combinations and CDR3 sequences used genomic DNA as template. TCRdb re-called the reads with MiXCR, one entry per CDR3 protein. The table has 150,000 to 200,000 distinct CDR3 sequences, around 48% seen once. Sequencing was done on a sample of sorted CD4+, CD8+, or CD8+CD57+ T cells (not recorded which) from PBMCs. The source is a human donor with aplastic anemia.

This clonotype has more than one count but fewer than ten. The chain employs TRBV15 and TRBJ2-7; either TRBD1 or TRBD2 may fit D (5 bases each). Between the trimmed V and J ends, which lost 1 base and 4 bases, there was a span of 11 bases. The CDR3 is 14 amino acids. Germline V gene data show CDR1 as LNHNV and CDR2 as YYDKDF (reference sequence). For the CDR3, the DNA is TGTGCCACCAGCAGAGTGGGTGGGGGATACGAGCAGTACTTC. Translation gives CATSRVGGGYEQYF.

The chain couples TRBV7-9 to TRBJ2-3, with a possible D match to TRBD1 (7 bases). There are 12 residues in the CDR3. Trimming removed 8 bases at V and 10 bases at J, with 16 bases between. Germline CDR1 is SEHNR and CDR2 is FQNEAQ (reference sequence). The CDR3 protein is CASAPRDSAQYF. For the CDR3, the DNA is TGTGCCAGCGCACCGCGGGACAGCGCGCAGTATTTT.

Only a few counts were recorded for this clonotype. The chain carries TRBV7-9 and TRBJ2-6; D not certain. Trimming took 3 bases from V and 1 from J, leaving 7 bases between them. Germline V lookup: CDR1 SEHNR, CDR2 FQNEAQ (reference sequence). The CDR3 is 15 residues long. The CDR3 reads CASSFSASGANVLTF. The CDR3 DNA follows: TGTGCCAGCAGCTTTTCTGCGTCTGGGGCCAACGTCCTGACTTTC.

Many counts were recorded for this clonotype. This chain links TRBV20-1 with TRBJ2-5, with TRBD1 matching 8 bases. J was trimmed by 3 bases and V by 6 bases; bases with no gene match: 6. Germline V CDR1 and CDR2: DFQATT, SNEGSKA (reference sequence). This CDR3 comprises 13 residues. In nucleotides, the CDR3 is TGCAGTGCCTTTCGGGGACAGGAAGAGACCCAGTACTTC. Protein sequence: CSAFRGQEETQYF.

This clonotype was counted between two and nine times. CDR3 DNA sequence: TGTGCCAGCAGCCCGACAGGGGAGGCTGGAAACACCATATATTTT. Protein product: CASSPTGEAGNTIYF. This chain joins TRBV7-3 and TRBJ1-3; 8 bases line up with TRBD1. CDR3 length: 15 amino acids. The germline V gene has CDR1 SGHTA and CDR2 FQGTGA. Losses at the gene ends were 5 bases for V and 2 bases for J; bases not matched to a gene: 5.

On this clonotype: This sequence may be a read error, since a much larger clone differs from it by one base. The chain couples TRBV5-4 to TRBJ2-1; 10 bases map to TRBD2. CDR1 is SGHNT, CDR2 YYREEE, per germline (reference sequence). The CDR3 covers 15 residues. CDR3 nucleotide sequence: TGTGCCAGCAGCTTGCCTAGCGGGAGTGGTAATGAGCAGGTCTTC. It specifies CASSLPSGSGNEQVF.

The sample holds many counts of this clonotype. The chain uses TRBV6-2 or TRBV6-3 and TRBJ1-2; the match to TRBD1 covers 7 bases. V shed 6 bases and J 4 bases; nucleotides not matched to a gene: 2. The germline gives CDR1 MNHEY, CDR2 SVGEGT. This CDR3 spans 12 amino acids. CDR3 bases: TGTGCCAGCAGCCGGGACAGCTATGGCTACACCTTC. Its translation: CASSRDSYGYTF.

CDR3 coding DNA: TGCAGCCTGAAGAATCAGGGGGCTCTCTACAATGAGCAGTTCTTC. It encodes CSLKNQGALYNEQFF. This chain connects TRBV29-1 to TRBJ2-1; TRBD1 matches 8 bases. The junction had 12 bases not matched to a gene; V was cut back by 8 bases and J by 3 bases. Germline V CDR1 and CDR2: SQVTM, ANQGSEA. The CDR3 is 15 residues long.